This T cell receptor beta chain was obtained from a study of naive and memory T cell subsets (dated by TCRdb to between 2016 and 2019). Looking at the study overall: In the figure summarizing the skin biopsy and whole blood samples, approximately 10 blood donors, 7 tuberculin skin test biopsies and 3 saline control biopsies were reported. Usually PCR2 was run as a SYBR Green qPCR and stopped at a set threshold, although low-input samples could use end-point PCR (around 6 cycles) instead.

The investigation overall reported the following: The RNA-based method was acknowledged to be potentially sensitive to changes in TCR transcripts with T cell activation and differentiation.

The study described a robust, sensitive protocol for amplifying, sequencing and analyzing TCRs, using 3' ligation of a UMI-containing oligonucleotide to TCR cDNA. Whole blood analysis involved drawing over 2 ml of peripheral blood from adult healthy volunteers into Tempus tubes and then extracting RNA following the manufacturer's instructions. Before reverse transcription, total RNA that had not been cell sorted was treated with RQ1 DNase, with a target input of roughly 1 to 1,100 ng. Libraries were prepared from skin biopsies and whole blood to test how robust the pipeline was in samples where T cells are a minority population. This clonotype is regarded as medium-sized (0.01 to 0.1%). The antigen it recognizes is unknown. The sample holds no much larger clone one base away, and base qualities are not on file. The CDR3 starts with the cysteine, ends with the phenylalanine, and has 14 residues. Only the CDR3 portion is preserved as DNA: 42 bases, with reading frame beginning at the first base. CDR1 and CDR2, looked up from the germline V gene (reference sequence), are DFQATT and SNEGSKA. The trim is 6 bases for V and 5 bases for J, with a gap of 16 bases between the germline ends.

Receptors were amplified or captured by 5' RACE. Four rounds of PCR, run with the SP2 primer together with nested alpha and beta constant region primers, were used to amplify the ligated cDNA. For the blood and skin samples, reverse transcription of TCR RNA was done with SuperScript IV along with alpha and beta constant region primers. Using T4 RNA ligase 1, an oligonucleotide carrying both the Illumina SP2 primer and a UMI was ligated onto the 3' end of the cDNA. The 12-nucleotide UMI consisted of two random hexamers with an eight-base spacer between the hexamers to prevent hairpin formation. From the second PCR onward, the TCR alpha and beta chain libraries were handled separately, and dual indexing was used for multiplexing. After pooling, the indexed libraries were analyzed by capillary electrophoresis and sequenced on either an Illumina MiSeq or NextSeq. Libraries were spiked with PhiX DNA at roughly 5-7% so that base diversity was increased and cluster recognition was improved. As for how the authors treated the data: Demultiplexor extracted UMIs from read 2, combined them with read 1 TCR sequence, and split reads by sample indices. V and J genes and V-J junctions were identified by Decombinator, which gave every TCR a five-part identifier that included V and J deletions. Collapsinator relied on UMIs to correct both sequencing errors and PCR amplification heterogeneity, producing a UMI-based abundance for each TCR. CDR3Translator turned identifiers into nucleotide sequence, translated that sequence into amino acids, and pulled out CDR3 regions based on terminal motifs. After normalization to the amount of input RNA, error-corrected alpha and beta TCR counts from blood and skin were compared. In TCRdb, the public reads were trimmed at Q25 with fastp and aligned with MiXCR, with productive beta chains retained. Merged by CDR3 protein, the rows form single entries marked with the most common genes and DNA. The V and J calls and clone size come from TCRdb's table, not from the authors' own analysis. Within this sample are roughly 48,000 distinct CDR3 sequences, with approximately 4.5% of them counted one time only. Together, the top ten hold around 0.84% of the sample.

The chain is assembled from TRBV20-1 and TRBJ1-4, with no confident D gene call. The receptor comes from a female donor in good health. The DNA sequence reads TGCAGTGCCCACAAGCCCGGCAAGAATGAAAAACTGTTTTTT. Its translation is CSAHKPGKNEKLFF.